What follows describes a single T cell receptor (beta chain). Its specificity is not known. This record comes from a study of cytomegalovirus exposure and HLA in healthy donors. Whole-study results and caveats: Rarity held for most TCR sequences, but there were some public TCRs that occurred in many donors. Using the classifier, cytomegalovirus status was reportedly diagnosed with high specificity and sensitivity.

Germline V gene sequence: CDR1 LNHDA, CDR2 SQIVND (reference sequence). The CDR3 runs to 15 residues. V lost 4 bases and J lost 2; bases outside the gene matches: 4. Repertoires were generated with immunoSEQ multiplex PCR, while TCRdb's copy carries only in-frame clones and drops some. The repertoire holds 110,000 to 150,000 clones, with more than 80% as singletons. V is TRBV19 and J is TRBJ2-3; 9 nucleotides match TRBD2. The material sequenced was PBMCs. The TCR originated in a woman in her twenties or thirties in good health and CMV-seropositive. CDR3 DNA: TGTGCCAGTAGTAGGAGCGGGGGGTCCACAGATACGCAGTATTTT. Protein product: CASSRSGGSTDTQYF.